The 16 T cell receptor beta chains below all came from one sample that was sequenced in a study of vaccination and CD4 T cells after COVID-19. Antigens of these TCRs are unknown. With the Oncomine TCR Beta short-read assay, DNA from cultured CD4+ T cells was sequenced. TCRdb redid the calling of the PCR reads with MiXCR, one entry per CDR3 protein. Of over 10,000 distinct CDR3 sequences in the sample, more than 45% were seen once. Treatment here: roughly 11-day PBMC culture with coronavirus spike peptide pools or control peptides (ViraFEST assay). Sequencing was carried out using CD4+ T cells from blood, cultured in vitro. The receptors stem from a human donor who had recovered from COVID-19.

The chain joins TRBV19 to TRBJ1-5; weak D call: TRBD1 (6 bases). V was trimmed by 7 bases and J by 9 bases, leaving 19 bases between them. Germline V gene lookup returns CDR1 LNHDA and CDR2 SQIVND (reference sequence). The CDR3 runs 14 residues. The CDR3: CASKNELGTRPQHF. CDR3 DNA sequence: TGTGCCAGTAAAAACGAACTCGGGACACGGCCCCAGCATTTT.

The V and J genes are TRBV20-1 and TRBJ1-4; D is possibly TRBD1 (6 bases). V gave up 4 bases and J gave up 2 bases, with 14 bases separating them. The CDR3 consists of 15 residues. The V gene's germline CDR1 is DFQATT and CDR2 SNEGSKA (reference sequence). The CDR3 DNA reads TGCAGTGCTAATCAGAGGGGGATCACTAATGAAAAACTGTTTTTT. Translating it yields CSANQRGITNEKLFF.

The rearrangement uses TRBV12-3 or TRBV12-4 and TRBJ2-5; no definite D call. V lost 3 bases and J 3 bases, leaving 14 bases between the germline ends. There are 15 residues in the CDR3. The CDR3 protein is CASSFGDNGKETQYF. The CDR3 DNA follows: TGTGCCAGCAGTTTTGGTGACAATGGGAAAGAGACCCAGTACTTC.

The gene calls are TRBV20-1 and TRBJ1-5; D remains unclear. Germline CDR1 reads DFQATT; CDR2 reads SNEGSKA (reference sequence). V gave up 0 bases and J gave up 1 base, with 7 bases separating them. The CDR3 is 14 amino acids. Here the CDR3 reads CSAREEGSNQPQHF. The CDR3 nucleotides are TGCAGTGCTAGAGAGGAAGGGAGCAATCAGCCCCAGCATTTT.

The CDR3 here is CASSLTLGMQYF. The CDR3 region has the DNA TGTGCCAGCAGCTTAACATTGGGGATGCAGTACTTC. V is TRBV7-6 and J is TRBJ2-7; no firm D call. V was trimmed by 2 bases and J by 9 bases, leaving 11 bases between them. Germline loops: CDR1 SGHVS, CDR2 FNYEAQ. The CDR3 extends over 12 amino acids.

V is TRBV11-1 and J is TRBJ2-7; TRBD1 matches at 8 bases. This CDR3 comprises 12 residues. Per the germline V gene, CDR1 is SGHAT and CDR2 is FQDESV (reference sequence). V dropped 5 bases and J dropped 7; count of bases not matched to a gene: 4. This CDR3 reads CASSGQGREQYF. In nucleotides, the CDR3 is TGTGCCAGCAGCGGACAGGGACGAGAGCAGTACTTC.

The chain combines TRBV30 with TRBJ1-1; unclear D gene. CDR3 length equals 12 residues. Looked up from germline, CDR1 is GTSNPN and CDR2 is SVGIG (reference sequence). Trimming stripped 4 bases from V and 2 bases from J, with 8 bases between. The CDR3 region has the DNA TGTGCCTGGAAACGGGGAAACACTGAAGCTTTCTTT. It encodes CAWKRGNTEAFF. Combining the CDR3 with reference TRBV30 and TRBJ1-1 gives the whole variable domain SQTIHQWPATLVQPVGSPLSLECTVEGTSNPNLYWYRQAAGRGLQLLFYSVGIGQISSEVPQNLSASRPQDRQFILSSKKLLLSDSGFYLCAWKRGNTEAFFGQGTRLTVV.

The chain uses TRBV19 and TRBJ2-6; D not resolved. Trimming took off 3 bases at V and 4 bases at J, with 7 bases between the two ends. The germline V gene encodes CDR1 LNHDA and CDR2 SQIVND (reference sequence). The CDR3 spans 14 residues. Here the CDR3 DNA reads TGTGCCAGTAGTATTGCTACAGGGGCCAACGTCCTGACTTTC. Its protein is CASSIATGANVLTF.

The DNA for the CDR3 is TGTGCCAGCAGTTCTCCGCGTACACTGAACACTGAAGCTTTCTTT. Translation: CASSSPRTLNTEAFF. The gene calls are TRBV27 and TRBJ1-1; no clear D. CDR1 is MNHEY and CDR2 is SMNVEV in the germline V gene (reference sequence). This CDR3 comprises 15 residues. V lost 4 bases, J lost 0 bases, and 12 bases lay in between.

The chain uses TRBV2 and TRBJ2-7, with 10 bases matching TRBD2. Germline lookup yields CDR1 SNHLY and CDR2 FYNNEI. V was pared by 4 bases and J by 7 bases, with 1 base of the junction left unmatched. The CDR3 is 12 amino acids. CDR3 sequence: CASSGLAGEQYF. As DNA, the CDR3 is TGTGCCAGCAGTGGACTAGCGGGTGAGCAGTACTTC.

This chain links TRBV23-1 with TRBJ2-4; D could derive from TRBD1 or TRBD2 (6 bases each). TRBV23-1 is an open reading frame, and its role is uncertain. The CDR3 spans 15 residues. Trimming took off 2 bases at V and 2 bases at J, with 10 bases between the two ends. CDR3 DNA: TGCGCCAGCAGTCAAGAGGGGGGTTCCAAAAACATTCAGTACTTC. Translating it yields CASSQEGGSKNIQYF.

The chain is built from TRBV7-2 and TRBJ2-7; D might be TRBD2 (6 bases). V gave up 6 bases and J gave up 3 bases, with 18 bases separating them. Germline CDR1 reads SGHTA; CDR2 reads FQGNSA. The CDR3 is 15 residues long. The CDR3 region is CASSPSGTLSYEQYF. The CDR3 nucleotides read TGTGCCAGCAGTCCGAGTGGGACTTTGAGCTACGAGCAGTACTTC. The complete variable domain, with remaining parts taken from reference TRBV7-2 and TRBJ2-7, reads GAGVSQSPSNKVTEKGKDVELRCDPISGHTALYWYRQSLGQGLEFLIYFQGNSAPDKSGLPSDRFSAERTGGSVSTLTIQRTQQEDSAVYLCASSPSGTLSYEQYFGPGTRLTVT.

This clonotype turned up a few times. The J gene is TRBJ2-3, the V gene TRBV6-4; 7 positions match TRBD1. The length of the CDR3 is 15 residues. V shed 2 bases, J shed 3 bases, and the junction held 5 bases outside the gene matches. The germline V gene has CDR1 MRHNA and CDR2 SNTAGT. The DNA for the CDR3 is TGTGCCAGCAGTGACGGGGCAGGGGGAACAGATACGCAGTATTTT. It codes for CASSDGAGGTDTQYF.

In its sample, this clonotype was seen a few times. The CDR3 DNA sequence: TGTGCCAGCAGCCAAGAAGGGGACCGGAGGGGGTATGGCTACACCTTC. Translated: CASSQEGDRRGYGYTF. The J gene is TRBJ1-2, the V gene TRBV4-2, with D maybe TRBD1 (6 bases). This CDR3 spans 16 amino acids. Deletions cut 0 bases from V and 5 bases from J, with 16 bases between. Germline V gives CDR1 LGHNA, CDR2 YNFKEQ.

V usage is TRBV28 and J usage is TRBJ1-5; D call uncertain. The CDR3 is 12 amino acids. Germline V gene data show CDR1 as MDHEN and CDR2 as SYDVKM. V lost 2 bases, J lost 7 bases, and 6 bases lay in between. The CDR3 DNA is TGTGCCAGCAGTTTAATTCGGCAGCCCCAGCATTTT. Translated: CASSLIRQPQHF.

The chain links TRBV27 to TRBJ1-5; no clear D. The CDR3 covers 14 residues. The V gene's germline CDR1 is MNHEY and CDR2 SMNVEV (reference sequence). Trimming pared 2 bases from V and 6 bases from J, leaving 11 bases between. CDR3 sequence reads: CASSLGPAVQPQHF. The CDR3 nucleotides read TGTGCCAGCAGTTTAGGGCCCGCAGTTCAGCCCCAGCATTTT.